This is a list of T cell receptor beta chains from one sample in a study of cytomegalovirus exposure and HLA in healthy donors. Only in-frame clones appear in the TCRdb table, and some are missing; sequencing was by immunoSEQ multiplex PCR. The table shows fewer than 75,000 clones, with just under 80% occurring only once. The specimen was PBMCs. These receptors came from a young woman in good health and CMV-seronegative. CDR3s include the opening cysteine and the closing phenylalanine or tryptophan. The order of the fields is V gene, clone size, J gene, D gene, CDR3 protein, CDR3 DNA. The D gene is left open where the match is weak. Clone size, where shown, is once, few, many, or a class for clones that have expanded.

TRBV6-5	few	TRBJ1-5	-	CASSYSAGSNQPQHF	TGTGCCAGCAGTTACTCGGCAGGTAGCAATCAGCCCCAGCATTTT
TRBV25-1	-	TRBJ1-4	TRBD1	CASQWDRGEKLFF	TGTGCCAGTCAGTGGGACAGGGGGGAAAAACTGTTTTTT
TRBV29-1	once	TRBJ1-1	TRBD1	CSASRGRVNTEAFF	TGCAGCGCCTCCAGGGGGCGGGTGAACACTGAAGCTTTCTTT
TRBV30	-	TRBJ2-3	TRBD2	CATDRGGGSDTQYF	TGTGCCACAGATCGGGGGGGCGGGTCAGATACGCAGTATTTT
TRBV29-1	-	TRBJ1-1	TRBD1	CSAGVWDRDTEAFF	TGCAGCGCTGGTGTTTGGGACAGGGACACTGAAGCTTTCTTT
TRBV29-1	-	TRBJ1-1	-	CSVELGVNTEAFF	TGCAGCGTTGAACTCGGTGTAAACACTGAAGCTTTCTTT
TRBV9	-	TRBJ1-1	-	CASSVGGWRTEAFF	TGTGCCAGCAGCGTAGGGGGATGGAGGACTGAAGCTTTCTTT
TRBV10-3	-	TRBJ1-5	-	CAISSSGLEQPQHF	TGTGCCATCAGTTCCTCAGGGTTAGAGCAGCCCCAGCATTTT
TRBV4-1	-	TRBJ1-2	-	CASSQARGNGYTF	TGCGCCAGCAGCCAAGCGAGAGGTAATGGCTACACCTTC
TRBV6-5	once	TRBJ1-6	-	CASSYGGAKESPLHF	TGTGCCAGCAGTTATGGGGGGGCCAAGGAGTCACCCCTCCACTTT
TRBV28	-	TRBJ2-7	TRBD1	CASSLMGQGDYEQYF	TGTGCCAGCAGTTTGATGGGACAGGGAGACTACGAGCAGTACTTC
TRBV30	once	TRBJ2-4	TRBD1	CAYVPGQGAKNIQYF	TGTGCCTATGTACCGGGACAGGGGGCCAAAAACATTCAGTACTTC
TRBV13	once	TRBJ1-1	TRBD1	CASRPRGATEAFF	TGTGCCAGCAGGCCCAGGGGGGCCACTGAAGCTTTCTTT
TRBV29-1	once	TRBJ2-1	-	CSVEGLVGEQFF	TGCAGCGTTGAAGGTCTAGTGGGTGAGCAGTTCTTC
TRBV30	-	TRBJ1-1	-	CAWSANLNTEAFF	TGTGCCTGGAGTGCTAACTTGAACACTGAAGCTTTCTTT
TRBV4-1	-	TRBJ2-6	-	CASSQGRARSSGANVLTF	TGCGCCAGCAGCCAAGGTCGTGCGCGTAGCTCTGGGGCCAACGTCCTGACTTTC
TRBV23-1	-	TRBJ2-7	-	CASSQFGTALTYEQYF	TGCGCCAGCAGTCAATTTGGCACAGCTCTCACCTACGAGCAGTACTTC
TRBV10-3	few	TRBJ1-1	-	CPNLRGEAFF	TGTCCGAATTTGAGAGGAGAGGCTTTCTTT
TRBV6-6	-	TRBJ1-1	-	CASSYSHINTEAFF	TGTGCCAGCAGTTACAGTCACATTAACACTGAAGCTTTCTTT
TRBV6-4	-	TRBJ2-3	TRBD2	CASSDSGGATDTQYF	TGTGCCAGCAGTGACAGCGGGGGGGCCACAGATACGCAGTATTTT
TRBV6-1	-	TRBJ1-1	TRBD1	CASRELDRGYTEAFF	TGTGCCAGCAGGGAACTCGACAGGGGTTACACTGAAGCTTTCTTT
TRBV16	-	TRBJ2-1	-	CASSQYRGTYNEQFF	TGTGCCAGCAGCCAATATAGGGGAACCTACAATGAGCAGTTCTTC
TRBV30	-	TRBJ1-6	TRBD1	CAWSSRDRGNSPLHF	TGTGCCTGGAGTTCTCGGGACAGGGGAAATTCACCCCTCCACTTT
TRBV5-1	few	TRBJ2-7	TRBD1	CASSLGQGGEQYF	TGCGCCAGCAGCTTGGGACAGGGCGGCGAGCAGTACTTC
TRBV30	-	TRBJ1-6	TRBD1	CAWRDRGPYNSPLHF	TGTGCCTGGAGGGACAGGGGGCCTTACAATTCACCCCTCCACTTT
TRBV5-1	few	TRBJ2-3	-	CASSAHHSTDTQYF	TGCGCCAGCAGCGCGCATCATAGCACAGATACGCAGTATTTT
TRBV30	-	TRBJ2-1	TRBD1	CAWTGGTGNEQFF	TGTGCCTGGACCGGGGGGACAGGGAATGAGCAGTTCTTC
TRBV27	few	TRBJ2-7	-	CASSLYKEPYEQYF	TGTGCCAGCAGTTTATACAAGGAGCCCTACGAGCAGTACTTC
TRBV9	once	TRBJ2-5	-	CASSPGALETQYF	TGTGCCAGCAGCCCAGGGGCCCTAGAGACCCAGTACTTC
TRBV9	-	TRBJ2-1	-	CASSGRGRKGNEQFF	TGTGCCAGCAGCGGGAGGGGCAGGAAAGGAAATGAGCAGTTCTTC
TRBV30	-	TRBJ1-2	TRBD1	CAWTQTGPGYTF	TGTGCCTGGACCCAGACAGGGCCCGGCTACACCTTC
TRBV5-1	-	TRBJ1-1	-	CASSAMAGKNTEAFF	TGCGCCAGCAGCGCAATGGCAGGGAAGAACACTGAAGCTTTCTTT
TRBV6-5	-	TRBJ2-5	-	CASSYQRRGETQYF	TGTGCCAGCAGTTACCAGAGAAGGGGAGAGACCCAGTACTTC
TRBV13	-	TRBJ2-7	TRBD1	CASSRTGSYEQYF	TGTGCCAGCAGTAGGACAGGGAGCTACGAGCAGTACTTC
TRBV7-6	-	TRBJ1-1	-	CASSLAAGAEAFF	TGTGCCAGCAGCTTAGCCGCAGGCGCTGAAGCTTTCTTT
TRBV10-3	-	TRBJ1-1	-	CAISESAGDRAFF	TGTGCCATCAGTGAGTCGGCAGGGGATCGAGCTTTCTTT
TRBV9	-	TRBJ1-1	-	CASSVVGGEAFF	TGTGCCAGCAGCGTAGTAGGGGGTGAGGCTTTCTTT
TRBV15	-	TRBJ2-1	-	CATSAGGLYNEQFF	TGTGCCACCAGCGCCGGGGGTCTTTACAATGAGCAGTTCTTC
TRBV14	-	TRBJ2-5	TRBD2	CAGSQAGYGLAVPYQETQYF	TGTGCCGGCAGCCAGGCCGGGTACGGACTAGCTGTTCCCTACCAAGAGACCCAGTACTTC
TRBV30	-	TRBJ2-7	TRBD1	CAWSVEGGDEQYF	TGTGCCTGGAGTGTTGAAGGGGGCGACGAGCAGTACTTC
TRBV10-3	-	TRBJ2-1	TRBD1	CAIMGQGADEQFF	TGTGCCATCATGGGACAGGGGGCAGATGAGCAGTTCTTC